Given below is one T cell receptor (beta chain) in context. Its antigen remains unidentified. It has no much larger one-base neighbor in the sample; base qualities were not kept. In the prospective study, participants were 18 to 89 years old, resided in 24 geographic areas of the United States, and were enrolled through a virtual design. In the prospective study, cohorts were assigned on the basis of participant-reported clinical history obtained from a screening survey and a study questionnaire. In the prospective study, whole blood, serum and a nasopharyngeal or oropharyngeal swab were collected from each participant by mobile phlebotomists. Prospective study participants could optionally give additional blood draws and questionnaires over an approximately 2-month period. Before DNA extraction, blood samples from the prospective study were shipped at room temperature or frozen. TCRbeta CDR3 regions were amplified from genomic DNA using the immunoSEQ Assay, a bias-controlled multiplex PCR. Regarding the original processing steps: The number of nucleated cells in each sample was estimated from the amplification of reference gene primers within the assay. To quantify the absolute abundance of each unique TCRbeta CDR3 rearrangement, sequence reads were collapsed and filtered. For each sample, productive Simpson clonality was calculated as the square root of Simpson's diversity index across productive rearrangements. TCRdb stores this immuneACCESS table with in-frame sequences only. Part of the clones is absent; in the studies checked, under half of the shortfall reflects unresolved V genes, and no reason is known for the rest. Clone size and V and J calls were adopted from that table, with D and trimming inferred from the DNA. The sample table records fewer than 200,000 clones; around 80% of these occur just once. The biggest ten clones account for around 3.6% of the sample.

The sample comes from a study of blood T cell repertoires in COVID-19 (dated by TCRdb to the early 2020s). About the full investigation: Samples from collaborators originated in the United States, Italy and Spain and spanned both the acute and convalescent phases of COVID-19. The material from the prospective study consisted of cDNA or gDNA derived from T cells, B-cell-depleted T cells, or PBMCs. Deeply sampled blood TCRbeta repertoires from subjects exposed to, actively infected with, or recovered from COVID-19 were included in the dataset. A freely available public database, intended as a resource for researchers studying the immune response to SARS-CoV-2, is where the repertoires were released. Samples were obtained from the ongoing ImmuneRACE study (first 160 participants) and from approximately 1,200 subjects provided by 6 global collaborators. A de-identified subject ID, COVID-19 status, age in years and sex were almost always included in the sample metadata. Where available, HLA class I and class II types were taken from metadata supplied by the sample provider and were not determined by assay-based typing.

What the research found in general, with its limitations: The amount of clinical and demographic metadata varied by source and participant and was provided uncurated.

From a lookup of the germline V gene, CDR1 and CDR2 are MNHEY and SVGAGI. The junction shows trimming of 6 bases on V and 6 bases on J, plus 16 bases between the germline ends. Including cysteine and phenylalanine, the CDR3 has 14 amino acids. Only the CDR3 portion is preserved as DNA: 42 bases, with reading frame beginning at the first base. The sample taken for sequencing was PBMCs or T cells enriched from blood (not recorded which). The chain couples TRBV6-5 to TRBJ2-3, with a weak D call of TRBD1 (5 bases match). The sequence came from a woman aged 50 to 65 in a cohort exposed to, infected with or recovered from COVID-19 (not recorded which). CDR3 protein: CASSSGFRGDTQYF. The nucleotides are TGTGCCAGCAGCTCAGGGTTCCGTGGCGATACGCAGTATTTT.